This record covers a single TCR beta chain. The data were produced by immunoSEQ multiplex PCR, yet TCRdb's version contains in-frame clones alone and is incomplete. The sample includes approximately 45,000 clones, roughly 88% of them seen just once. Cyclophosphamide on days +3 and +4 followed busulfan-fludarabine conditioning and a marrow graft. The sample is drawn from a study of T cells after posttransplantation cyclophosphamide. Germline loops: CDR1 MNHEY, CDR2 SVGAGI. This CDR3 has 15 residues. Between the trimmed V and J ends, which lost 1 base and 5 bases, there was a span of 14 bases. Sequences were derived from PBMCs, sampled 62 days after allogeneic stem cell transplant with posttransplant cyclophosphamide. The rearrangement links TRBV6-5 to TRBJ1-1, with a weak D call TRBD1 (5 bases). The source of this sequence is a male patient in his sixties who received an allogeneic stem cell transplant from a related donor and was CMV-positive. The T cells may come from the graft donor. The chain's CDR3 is CASSYFIGAGTEAFF. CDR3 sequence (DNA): TGTGCCAGCAGTTACTTTATCGGTGCAGGGACTGAAGCTTTCTTT.